A selection of T cell receptor beta chains follows, all from one sample in a study of TIL therapy for anti-PD-1-resistant metastatic lung cancer. The table came from immunoSEQ multiplex PCR; TCRdb's copy has only in-frame clones and leaves some out. Counted here are under 70,000 clones, around 86% occurring once; the ten biggest clones make up around 2.6%. The sample was blood, taken at baseline. All receptors come from a person aged 25 to 79 with non-small cell lung cancer. The CDR3 runs from the conserved cysteine through the conserved F or W.

j_call: TRBJ1-6; v_call: TRBV30; cdr3_length: 14; cdr3_aa: CACTGGSYNSPLHF
j_call: TRBJ2-7; v_call: TRBV27; cdr3_length: 15; cdr3_aa: CASSFGGSGIYEQYF
j_call: TRBJ2-3; v_call: TRBV19; cdr3_length: 14; cdr3_aa: CASNGGTNTDTQYF
j_call: TRBJ2-7; v_call: TRBV4-2; cdr3_length: 12; cdr3_aa: CASSQAHYEQYF
j_call: TRBJ1-3; v_call: TRBV18; cdr3_length: 18; cdr3_aa: CASSPRGNGGGNGNTIYF
j_call: TRBJ2-2; v_call: TRBV4-1; cdr3_length: 14; cdr3_aa: CASSFGDNTGELFF
j_call: TRBJ1-5; v_call: TRBV4-1; cdr3_length: 15; cdr3_aa: CASSQVMVFNQPQHF
j_call: TRBJ1-5; v_call: TRBV18; cdr3_length: 14; cdr3_aa: CASSPGSVRQPQHF
j_call: TRBJ1-2; v_call: TRBV12-5; cdr3_length: 15; cdr3_aa: CASGPTTGLRLGYTF
j_call: TRBJ2-7; v_call: TRBV28; cdr3_length: 14; cdr3_aa: CASSLNQGAEEQYF
j_call: TRBJ2-5; v_call: TRBV7-3; cdr3_length: 13; cdr3_aa: CASSPGSGETQYF
j_call: TRBJ2-7; v_call: TRBV6-1; cdr3_length: 18; cdr3_aa: CASSEASFGGLRASEQYF
j_call: TRBJ2-7; v_call: TRBV12-5; cdr3_length: 11; cdr3_aa: CASGGVWEQYF
j_call: TRBJ1-6; v_call: TRBV5-6; cdr3_length: 14; cdr3_aa: CASSLAGSNSPLHF
j_call: TRBJ1-2; v_call: TRBV28; cdr3_length: 13; cdr3_aa: CASSLSQTYGYTF
j_call: TRBJ2-7; v_call: TRBV30; cdr3_length: 14; cdr3_aa: CAWSVLAGDYEQYF
j_call: TRBJ1-2; v_call: TRBV30; cdr3_length: 14; cdr3_aa: CAWGRTRWTYGYTF
j_call: TRBJ2-3; v_call: TRBV11-2; cdr3_length: 15; cdr3_aa: CASSLVARVADTQYF
j_call: TRBJ2-3; v_call: TRBV27; cdr3_length: 14; cdr3_aa: CASSLFPSEDTQYF
j_call: TRBJ2-5; v_call: TRBV10-3; cdr3_length: 13; cdr3_aa: CAISEGGVETQYF
j_call: TRBJ1-5; v_call: TRBV28; cdr3_length: 12; cdr3_aa: CASSSVDQPQHF
j_call: TRBJ2-7; v_call: TRBV5-6; cdr3_length: 11; cdr3_aa: CASSLEREQYF
j_call: TRBJ1-4; v_call: TRBV7-9; cdr3_length: 16; cdr3_aa: CASSLGQGVSNEKLFF
j_call: TRBJ1-1; v_call: TRBV28; cdr3_length: 13; cdr3_aa: CACKGRGLSEAFF
j_call: TRBJ2-2; v_call: TRBV9; cdr3_length: 17; cdr3_aa: CASSGGTSGTNTGELFF
j_call: TRBJ2-7; v_call: TRBV27; cdr3_length: 16; cdr3_aa: CASSLGGGRGPYEQYF
j_call: TRBJ2-3; v_call: TRBV14; cdr3_length: 15; cdr3_aa: CASSQVAGLTDTQYF
j_call: TRBJ1-6; v_call: TRBV4-1; cdr3_length: 16; cdr3_aa: CASSQRTGPSNSPLHF
j_call: TRBJ1-1; v_call: TRBV18; cdr3_length: 12; cdr3_aa: CASSVQGIEAFF
j_call: TRBJ2-1; v_call: TRBV6-2/TRBV6-3; cdr3_length: 15; cdr3_aa: CASSSLAGGQYEQFF
j_call: TRBJ2-7; v_call: TRBV4-1; cdr3_length: 15; cdr3_aa: CASSQPGGGAVVQYF
j_call: TRBJ1-1; v_call: TRBV11-2; cdr3_length: 14; cdr3_aa: CASTRQGMNTEAFF
j_call: TRBJ1-1; v_call: TRBV27; cdr3_length: 13; cdr3_aa: CASSPPSFSEAFF
j_call: TRBJ1-2; v_call: TRBV6-1; cdr3_length: 13; cdr3_aa: CASSEQLLYGYTF
j_call: TRBJ1-4; v_call: TRBV29-1; cdr3_length: 14; cdr3_aa: CSVESGQSNEKLFF
j_call: TRBJ2-1; v_call: TRBV5-1; cdr3_length: 18; cdr3_aa: CASSLGLAGGPYYNEQFF
j_call: TRBJ2-3; v_call: TRBV23-1; cdr3_length: 9; cdr3_aa: CRATDTQYF
j_call: TRBJ1-1; v_call: TRBV27; cdr3_length: 15; cdr3_aa: CASSLFSRGFTEAFF
j_call: TRBJ1-3; v_call: TRBV9; cdr3_length: 16; cdr3_aa: CASSVTGGRSGNTIYF
j_call: TRBJ2-7; v_call: TRBV24-1; cdr3_length: 18; cdr3_aa: CATSDLSLQGVTSHEQYF
j_call: TRBJ1-5; v_call: TRBV30; cdr3_length: 14; cdr3_aa: CAWRLQGINQPQHF
j_call: TRBJ2-7; v_call: TRBV7-2; cdr3_length: 13; cdr3_aa: CASSPQGPHEQYF
j_call: TRBJ1-2; v_call: TRBV28; cdr3_length: 12; cdr3_aa: CASSFRGIGYTF
j_call: TRBJ2-2; v_call: TRBV27; cdr3_length: 15; cdr3_aa: CASTSQGHYTGELFF
j_call: TRBJ2-2; v_call: TRBV7-8; cdr3_length: 16; cdr3_aa: CASSLWGMGGTGELFF
j_call: TRBJ2-7; v_call: TRBV28; cdr3_length: 15; cdr3_aa: CASSLGDHPSYEQYF
j_call: TRBJ2-7; v_call: TRBV4-2; cdr3_length: 14; cdr3_aa: CASSREGAGREQYF
j_call: TRBJ2-7; v_call: TRBV20-1; cdr3_length: 15; cdr3_aa: CSASRGSGSPYEQYF
j_call: TRBJ1-2; v_call: TRBV19; cdr3_length: 13; cdr3_aa: CASSLDSDYGYTF
j_call: TRBJ2-2; v_call: TRBV3-1/TRBV3-2; cdr3_length: 16; cdr3_aa: CASSQGAPGSAGELFF
j_call: TRBJ2-7; v_call: TRBV5-8; cdr3_length: 12; cdr3_aa: CASSWPTYEQYF
j_call: TRBJ2-3; v_call: TRBV29-1; cdr3_length: 15; cdr3_aa: CSAAGLAGDRDTQYF
j_call: TRBJ2-7; v_call: TRBV2; cdr3_length: 14; cdr3_aa: CASKLRGVSYEQYF
j_call: TRBJ1-5; v_call: TRBV29-1; cdr3_length: 14; cdr3_aa: CSGIGQGGNQPQHF